Reported below is one T cell receptor beta chain. Original analysis: The assay estimated nucleated cells by amplifying reference gene primers. This table comes from immunoSEQ multiplex PCR, and its TCRdb copy is limited to in-frame clones, with some not included. D and trimming come from the DNA, and the V and J calls and clone size come from that table. Seen here are about 350,000 clones, roughly 87% observed once, and the top ten hold roughly 3.9%. This specimen comes from a study of blood T cell repertoires in COVID-19. The specimen was peripheral blood. The sequence was collected from a woman aged 55 to 70 with COVID-19, enrolled during active disease.

CDR3 coding DNA: TGTGCCATCAACCCCGGGGGCGGGGGCACCGGGGAGCTGTTTTTT. It translates to CAINPGGGGTGELFF. The chain uses TRBV10-3 and TRBJ2-2, with D perhaps matching TRBD2 (7 bases). The CDR3 is made up of 15 amino acids. The germline CDR1 and CDR2 sequences are ENHRY and SYGVKD. The V and J ends lost 7 bases and 4 bases respectively, with 16 bases between them.